The 3 T cell receptor beta chains reported below all come from one sample, sequenced in a study of T cell repertoires in cytomegalovirus infection. MiXCR was run by TCRdb on the reads, yielding one entry per CDR3 protein. The data contain around 71,000 distinct CDR3 sequences, approximately 42% of them singletons. These receptors have no known antigen. This sample comprised CD8+ T cells from cultured PBMCs, obtained from culture after CMV antigen stimulation. All receptors derive from a human donor in good health (CMV status not recorded). Some clones in this sample may be carry-over from other donors' samples.

The chain uses TRBV7-8 and TRBJ1-1, with D perhaps TRBD1 (6 bases). The CDR3 has 10 amino acids. Germline loops: CDR1 SGHVS, CDR2 FQNEAQ. The V end was cut by 8 bases, the J end by 6 bases, with 7 bases between. The CDR3 here is CASGQPEAFF. The CDR3 nucleotides read TGTGCCAGCGGACAGCCTGAAGCTTTCTTT.

The rearrangement joins TRBV2 to TRBJ1-5, with TRBD1 matching over 7 bases. J lost 5 bases, V lost 6 bases, and 4 bases had no gene match. The CDR3 runs 13 residues. Germline assignment: CDR1 SNHLY and CDR2 FYNNEI. CDR3 sequence reads: CASRRDSHQPQHF. For the CDR3, the DNA is TGTGCCAGCAGAAGGGACAGCCATCAGCCCCAGCATTTT.

This clonotype was picked up a small number of times. The rearrangement links TRBV7-6 to TRBJ2-1; 9 nucleotides match TRBD2. V shed 2 bases and J 3 bases; nucleotides not matched to a gene: 11. Germline-derived CDR1 and CDR2 are SGHVS and FNYEAQ. The CDR3 loop spans 18 amino acids. This chain's CDR3 is CASSLYGGGATVYNEQFF. The CDR3 nucleotides are TGTGCCAGCAGCTTATATGGCGGGGGGGCGACGGTCTACAATGAGCAGTTCTTC.